This passage covers 12 T cell receptor beta chains from one sample sequenced in a study of blood T cell repertoires in COVID-19. TCRdb's table, derived via immunoSEQ multiplex PCR, lists solely in-frame clones and lacks some. The sample includes over 600,000 clones, 85% to 90% of them seen just once. Sequences were obtained from peripheral blood. The receptors were gathered from a woman between 18 and 29 years old with acute or convalescent COVID-19.

This chain joins TRBV9 and TRBJ2-5; 16 bases agree with TRBD2. V shed 3 bases and J 4 bases; nucleotides not matched to a gene: 6. The CDR3 is 17 amino acids. Germline-derived CDR1 and CDR2 are SGDLS and YYNGEE. The CDR3 sequence: CASSAPGTSGGAETQYF. CDR3 nucleotides: TGTGCCAGCAGCGCACCCGGGACTAGCGGGGGGGCAGAGACCCAGTACTTC.

The gene calls are TRBV5-6 and TRBJ1-1; D ambiguous. The CDR3 is 13 amino acids. Per germline, CDR1 SGHDT and CDR2 YYEEEE. The V end lost 3 bases, the J end lost 1 base, and 7 bases lay between the germline ends. CDR3 sequence (DNA): TGTGCCAGCAGCTGGGCGGGGAACACTGAAGCTTTCTTT. Protein sequence: CASSWAGNTEAFF.

This clone has a handful of counts. The V gene is TRBV9, the J gene TRBJ1-2, with 7 nucleotides matching TRBD1. The CDR3 has 13 amino acids. V trimming: 4 bases; J trimming: 4 bases; junction bases outside the gene matches: 4. Per germline, CDR1 SGDLS and CDR2 YYNGEE. The CDR3 spells CASSPGTAYGYTF. The CDR3 bases are TGTGCCAGCAGCCCCGGGACAGCCTATGGCTACACCTTC. Based on the CDR3 plus reference TRBV9 and TRBJ1-2, the full variable domain is DSGVTQTPKHLITATGQRVTLRCSPRSGDLSVYWYQQSLDQGLQFLIQYYNGEERAKGNILERFSAQQFPDLHSELNLSSLELGDSALYFCASSPGTAYGYTFGSGTRLTVV.

The V gene is TRBV21-1, the J gene TRBJ1-5; the tabulated D call, TRBD1, remains unverified against the DNA. TRBV21-1 is termed a pseudogene. The CDR3 is made up of 15 amino acids. CDR3 protein: CASSNRTGGRQPQHF. The CDR3 nucleotides read TGTGCCAGCAGCAATCGGACAGGGGGACGTCAGCCCCAGCATTTT.

This sequence joins TRBV29-1 and TRBJ1-4; D is uncertain. The CDR3 is 13 residues long. Germline CDR1 reads SQVTM; CDR2 reads ANQGSEA. V was clipped by 5 bases and J by 6 bases, with 13 bases between them. The CDR3 DNA reads as TGCAGCGTTTCGGGATCTTCACATGAAAAACTGTTTTTT. This sequence encodes CSVSGSSHEKLFF.

The chain combines TRBV12-3 or TRBV12-4 with TRBJ2-2; a weak D match, TRBD1 (5 bases). Trimming shortened V by 7 bases and J by 5 bases, and 11 bases separated the two germline ends. The CDR3 is made up of 13 amino acids. This chain's CDR3 is CASKGRETGELFF. In DNA form, the CDR3 reads TGTGCCAGCAAGGGCAGGGAAACCGGGGAGCTGTTTTTT.

V is TRBV4-1 and J is TRBJ1-4, with 8 bases that match TRBD1. This CDR3 region has 18 residues. The V segment lost 0 bases and the J segment 7 bases; nucleotides outside the gene matches: 13. Germline V gene data show CDR1 as MGHRA and CDR2 as YSYEKL. In DNA, the CDR3 is TGCGCCAGCAGCCAAGATCCCCAGGGGGCGTTCTCGTCTGAAAAACTGTTTTTT. Amino acid sequence: CASSQDPQGAFSSEKLFF.

The gene calls are TRBV3-1 (or the pseudogene TRBV3-2) and TRBJ2-3; 9 nucleotides match TRBD2. Germline assignment: CDR1 LGHDT and CDR2 YNNKEL (reference sequence). The CDR3 consists of 17 residues. After removal of 0 bases from V and 2 bases from J, the junction contained 6 bases not matched to a gene. CDR3 in DNA: TGTGCCAGCAGCCAAGACCGCACTAGCGGGTACACAGATACGCAGTATTTT. It encodes CASSQDRTSGYTDTQYF.

The genes are TRBV18 and TRBJ2-7, with TRBD2 as a possible D gene (6 bases). V shed 5 bases and J shed 0 bases, with 11 bases lying between them. Germline loops: CDR1 KGHSH, CDR2 LQKENI. CDR3 length: 14 residues. The CDR3 spells CASSVGGLSYEQYF. Here the CDR3 DNA reads TGTGCCAGCTCAGTCGGGGGACTCTCCTACGAGCAGTACTTC.

The V and J genes are TRBV11-2 and TRBJ2-2, with TRBD1 matching over 8 bases. Trimming at V came to 5 bases and at J to 0 bases, leaving 2 bases not matched to a gene. Per germline, CDR1 SGHAT and CDR2 FQNNGV. The CDR3 has 15 amino acids. The DNA of the CDR3 is TGTGCCAGCAGCATGGGACAGGCGAACACCGGGGAGCTGTTTTTT. Protein sequence: CASSMGQANTGELFF.

This clone was observed a few times. This sequence joins TRBV28 and TRBJ1-4; 8 bases are shared with TRBD1. The CDR3 covers 15 residues. The ends lost 1 base at V and 7 bases at J; junction bases unmatched: 5. The germline V gene has CDR1 MDHEN and CDR2 SYDVKM. CDR3 loop: CASSLSGQGGEKLFF. CDR3 DNA sequence: TGTGCCAGCAGTTTATCAGGACAGGGAGGTGAAAAACTGTTTTTT.

V is TRBV6-4 and J is TRBJ2-3; 7 bases map to TRBD2. Trimming took 0 bases from V and 3 from J; bases not matched to a gene: 3. This CDR3 is built from 15 residues. Germline V gene data show CDR1 as MRHNA and CDR2 as SNTAGT. CDR3 loop: CASSDSGEGTDTQYF. The CDR3 nucleotides are TGTGCCAGCAGTGACTCAGGGGAGGGTACAGATACGCAGTATTTT.